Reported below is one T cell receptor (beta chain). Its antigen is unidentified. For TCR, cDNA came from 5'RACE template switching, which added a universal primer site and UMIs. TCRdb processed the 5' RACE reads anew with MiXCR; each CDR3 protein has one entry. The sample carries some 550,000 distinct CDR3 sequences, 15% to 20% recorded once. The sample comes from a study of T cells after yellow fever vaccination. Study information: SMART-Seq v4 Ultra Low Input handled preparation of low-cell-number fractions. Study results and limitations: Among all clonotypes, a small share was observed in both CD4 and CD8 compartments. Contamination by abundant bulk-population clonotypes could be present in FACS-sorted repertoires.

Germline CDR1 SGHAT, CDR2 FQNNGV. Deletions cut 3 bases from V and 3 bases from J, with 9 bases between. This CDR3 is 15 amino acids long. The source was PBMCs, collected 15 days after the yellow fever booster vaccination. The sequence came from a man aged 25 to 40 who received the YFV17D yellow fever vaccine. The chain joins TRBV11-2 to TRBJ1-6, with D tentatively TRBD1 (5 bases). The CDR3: CASSLGGNYNSPLHF. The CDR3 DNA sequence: TGTGCCAGCAGCTTGGGGGGGAACTATAATTCACCCCTCCACTTT.